Below are 32 T cell receptor beta chains sequenced from a single sample in a study of blood T cell repertoires in COVID-19 (dated by TCRdb to 2019 to 2021). Receptor amplification or capture employed the immunoSEQ multiplex PCR assay. TCRdb stores this immuneACCESS table with in-frame sequences only. Part of the clones is absent; in the studies checked, under half of the shortfall reflects unresolved V genes, and no reason is known for the rest. In this sample the table shows under 450,000 clones, roughly 80% of which occur a single time. Of the sample, about 5.4% falls within the top ten clones. Sample: PBMCs or T cells enriched from blood (not recorded which). Receptor source: a woman aged 50 to 60 who had recovered from COVID-19.

The rearrangement links TRBV11-3 to TRBJ2-2, with 9 bases identical to TRBD1. V gave up 5 bases and J gave up 2 bases; unmatched junction bases: 3. Germline values: CDR1 SGHNT, CDR2 YENEEA. This CDR3 is 15 amino acids long. This CDR3 reads CASSEGQGNTGELFF. Written as DNA, the CDR3 is TGTGCCAGCAGCGAGGGACAGGGAAACACCGGGGAGCTGTTTTTT.

The chain couples TRBV7-9 to TRBJ2-6, with TRBD1 matching over 10 bases. J was trimmed by 0 bases and V by 4 bases; bases with no gene match: 3. Germline V gene lookup returns CDR1 SEHNR and CDR2 FQNEAQ (reference sequence). The CDR3 is made up of 17 amino acids. Written as DNA, the CDR3 is TGTGCCAGCAGCTCGACAGGGGGCAGCTCTGGGGCCAACGTCCTGACTTTC. Translation: CASSSTGGSSGANVLTF.

This chain links TRBV5-1 with TRBJ1-2, with 9 bases lining up with TRBD1. This CDR3 has 15 residues. J gave up 2 bases and V 4 bases, and 6 bases lay outside the gene matches. Germline CDR1 and CDR2: SGHRS and YFSETQ. This CDR3 reads CASSPRTGANYGYTF. The CDR3 nucleotides are TGCGCCAGCAGCCCGAGGACAGGGGCCAACTATGGCTACACCTTC.

The chain combines TRBV19 with TRBJ2-1; D remains ambiguous. The germline V gene has CDR1 LNHDA and CDR2 SQIVND (reference sequence). Trimming removed 0 bases from V and 12 bases from J, with 9 bases in between. CDR3 size: 12 residues. The CDR3 here is CASSIDHRGQFF. CDR3 nucleotides: TGTGCCAGTAGTATAGATCACCGAGGGCAGTTCTTC.

This chain links TRBV2 with TRBJ1-1; 7 bases are a match to TRBD1. From germline, CDR1 is SNHLY and CDR2 FYNNEI. CDR3 size: 13 residues. J gave up 1 base and V 6 bases, and 2 bases lay outside the gene matches. This CDR3 is CASRRQGNTEAFF. In DNA form, the CDR3 reads TGTGCCAGCAGGAGACAGGGGAACACTGAAGCTTTCTTT.

The chain has TRBV7-7 and TRBJ2-3, with unresolved D. The CDR3 length is 13 residues. V lost 4 bases and J 2 bases, leaving 7 bases between the germline ends. In germline, CDR1 is SSHAT, CDR2 FNYEAQ (reference sequence). In DNA form, the CDR3 reads TGTGCCAGCAGCTACGGTCCCACAGATACGCAGTATTTT. This gives the protein CASSYGPTDTQYF. The variable domain in full, with the rest retrieved from reference TRBV7-7 and TRBJ2-3, is GAGVSQSPRYKVTKRGQDVTLRCDPISSHATLYWYQQALGQGPEFLTYFNYEAQPDKSGLPSDRFSAERPEGSISTLTIQRTEQRDSAMYRCASSYGPTDTQYFGPGTRLTVL.

The V call is TRBV27, the J call TRBJ1-1; the D gene is possibly TRBD1 (6 bases). CDR1 is MNHEY, CDR2 SMNVEV, per germline (reference sequence). CDR3 size: 17 residues. V gave up 0 bases and J gave up 1 base, with 15 bases separating them. The CDR3 region is CASSLSKRQVTNTEAFF. In nucleotides, the CDR3 is TGTGCCAGCAGTTTATCCAAAAGACAGGTAACGAACACTGAAGCTTTCTTT.

This chain connects TRBV11-1 to TRBJ2-2; TRBD2 might be the D (5 bases). The CDR3 is 16 residues long. Per germline, CDR1 SGHAT and CDR2 FQDESV (reference sequence). Trimming removed 2 bases from V and 5 bases from J, with 15 bases in between. The CDR3 DNA reads TGTGCCAGCAGCTTACAGCAGCGGAGAGGGACCGGGGAGCTGTTTTTT. It specifies CASSLQQRRGTGELFF.

The chain employs TRBV4-1 and TRBJ1-6; possibly TRBD1 for D (5 bases). The V end was cut by 4 bases, the J end by 6 bases, with 16 bases between. CDR1 and CDR2 from the germline V gene are MGHRA and YSYEKL. The CDR3 is made up of 16 amino acids. For the CDR3, the DNA is TGCGCCAGCAGCCGGATAATGACAGAGAGTAATTCACCCCTCCACTTT. The encoded protein is CASSRIMTESNSPLHF.

This rearrangement joins TRBV3-1 (or the pseudogene TRBV3-2) to TRBJ1-1; no clear D gene. The CDR3 consists of 11 residues. Germline V gene sequence: CDR1 LGHDT, CDR2 YNNKEL (reference sequence). The V and J ends lost 11 bases and 1 base respectively, with 8 bases between them. The CDR3 region has the DNA TGTGCCTGTGCCAGGAACACTGAAGCTTTCTTT. Amino acids: CACARNTEAFF.

The V and J genes are TRBV6-1 and TRBJ1-5; TRBD1 matches 10 bases. The CDR3 runs 16 residues. V shed 1 base, J shed 5 bases, and the junction held 5 bases outside the gene matches. CDR1 MNHNS and CDR2 SASEGT come from the germline V gene. The CDR3 reads CASSEERTGGYQPQHF. As DNA, the CDR3 is TGTGCCAGCAGTGAAGAAAGGACAGGGGGATATCAGCCCCAGCATTTT.

The rearrangement uses TRBV6-2 or TRBV6-3 and TRBJ2-3, with TRBD2 identical over 7 bases. V lost 6 bases and J lost 6; bases outside the gene matches: 6. The CDR3 runs 13 residues. Germline assignment: CDR1 MNHEY and CDR2 SVGEGT. CDR3 loop: CASSPRGGDTQYF. In nucleotides, the CDR3 is TGTGCCAGCAGCCCCCGGGGAGGGGATACGCAGTATTTT.

This clone was seen a single time. The chain recombines TRBV18 with TRBJ1-1; the D is unclear. The V gene lost 3 bases and the J gene lost 1 base, with 12 bases spanning the gap. The CDR3 loop spans 15 amino acids. The germline V gene encodes CDR1 KGHSH and CDR2 LQKENI. CDR3 sequence: CASSPPGSGNTEAFF. In DNA, the CDR3 is TGTGCCAGCTCACCCCCCGGGTCGGGGAACACTGAAGCTTTCTTT.

The chain joins TRBV7-9 to TRBJ1-6; 10 bases align to TRBD1. J lost 5 bases, V lost 5 bases, and 6 bases had no gene match. The germline V gene has CDR1 SEHNR and CDR2 FQNEAQ (reference sequence). The CDR3 spans 16 residues. The DNA for the CDR3 is TGTGCCAGCAGCCCGACCGGGACAGGGGATAATTCACCCCTCCACTTT. It is translated as CASSPTGTGDNSPLHF. The full variable domain, rest sourced from reference TRBV7-9 and TRBJ1-6, is DTGVSQNPRHKITKRGQNVTFRCDPISEHNRLYWYRQTLGQGPEFLTYFQNEAQLEKSRLLSDRFSAERPKGSFSTLEIQRTEQGDSAMYLCASSPTGTGDNSPLHFGNGTRLTVT.

The rearrangement uses TRBV12-3 or TRBV12-4 and TRBJ1-4; tentative D call: TRBD1 (5 bases). V was pared by 3 bases and J by 11 bases, with 13 bases between. There are 13 residues in the CDR3. In DNA form, the CDR3 reads TGTGCCAGCAGTTTCTCCGGGGGTGGGAAACTGTTTTTT. This encodes CASSFSGGGKLFF.

There are a few counts of this clone. This sequence joins TRBV2 and TRBJ1-2; D is perhaps TRBD1 (6 bases). The CDR3 has 17 residues. V lost 7 bases, J lost 0 bases, and 21 bases lay in between. Germline CDR1 SNHLY, CDR2 FYNNEI. CDR3 sequence reads: CASNPRGGSATNYGYTF. In DNA, the CDR3 is TGTGCCAGCAACCCTAGGGGGGGCAGTGCGACTAACTATGGCTACACCTTC.

This chain joins TRBV4-2 and TRBJ1-2; D not resolved. The V and J ends lost 0 bases and 0 bases respectively, with 17 bases between them. The length of the CDR3 is 18 residues. CDR1 and CDR2 from the germline V gene are LGHNA and YNFKEQ. The CDR3 here is CASSQDVGLKQANYGYTF. The CDR3 bases are TGTGCCAGCAGCCAAGATGTCGGGTTGAAGCAAGCTAACTATGGCTACACCTTC.

The rearrangement uses TRBV3-1 (or the pseudogene TRBV3-2) and TRBJ1-1; no definite D call. The CDR3 extends over 14 amino acids. From germline, CDR1 is LGHDT and CDR2 YNNKEL (reference sequence). V was trimmed by 7 bases and J by 0 bases, leaving 12 bases between them. As DNA, the CDR3 is TGTGCCAGCACCCTGGCTCCGATGAACACTGAAGCTTTCTTT. It codes for CASTLAPMNTEAFF.

The chain carries TRBV27 and TRBJ2-4, with 8 bases identical to TRBD2. This CDR3 spans 18 amino acids. V shed 0 bases, J shed 9 bases, and the junction held 16 bases outside the gene matches. The germline gives CDR1 MNHEY, CDR2 SMNVEV (reference sequence). In nucleotides, the CDR3 is TGTGCCAGCAGTTTATCGGTGGTAGCGGGACTCCCTACGGGCATTCAGTACTTC. It codes for CASSLSVVAGLPTGIQYF.

The V and J genes are TRBV6-2 or TRBV6-3 and TRBJ1-5; D remains unclear. Germline CDR1 reads MNHEY; CDR2 reads SVGEGT. Between the trimmed V and J ends, which lost 5 bases and 6 bases, there was a span of 8 bases. The CDR3 length is 12 residues. The CDR3 DNA follows: TGTGCCAGCAGTCCCGGTTTTCAGCCCCAGCATTTT. Translation: CASSPGFQPQHF.

The sample holds a few counts of this clone. The gene calls are TRBV7-2 and TRBJ1-2; 7 bases fit TRBD1. With 7 bases clipped from V and 8 bases from J, the junction kept 19 bases outside the gene matches. The CDR3 has 16 amino acids. Germline CDR1 reads SGHTA; CDR2 reads FQGNSA. In nucleotides, the CDR3 is TGTGCCAGCACCCCGGGGCCAGACAGGGTCTTGGGGGGCTACACCTTC. Its translation is CASTPGPDRVLGGYTF.

The V and J genes are TRBV4-2 and TRBJ1-1; D is perhaps TRBD1 (5 bases). Germline V lookup: CDR1 LGHNA, CDR2 YNFKEQ. V was clipped by 4 bases and J by 7 bases, with 13 bases between them. This CDR3 is built from 13 residues. CDR3 nucleotides: TGTGCCAGCAGCCCCCCGACAGTGCATGAAGCTTTCTTT. Its translation: CASSPPTVHEAFF.

The chain has TRBV7-9 and TRBJ1-1; 9 bases are shared with TRBD1. Losses at the gene ends were 5 bases for V and 0 bases for J; bases not matched to a gene: 4. There are 15 residues in the CDR3. Germline CDR1 is SEHNR and CDR2 is FQNEAQ (reference sequence). The CDR3 sequence: CASSERTGVNTEAFF. The CDR3 DNA sequence: TGTGCCAGCAGCGAACGGACAGGGGTGAACACTGAAGCTTTCTTT.

This clone has only one observation. The V gene is TRBV4-2, the J gene TRBJ2-2; D might be TRBD1 (5 bases). The V gene lost 1 base and the J gene lost 7 bases, with 10 bases spanning the gap. Germline-derived CDR1 and CDR2 are LGHNA and YNFKEQ. CDR3 length: 14 residues. CDR3 sequence (DNA): TGTGCCAGCAGCCAAGGCAGGGCGAACGGGGAGCTGTTTTTT. Translation gives CASSQGRANGELFF.

The chain combines TRBV9 with TRBJ1-2; D unresolved. The CDR3 has 15 amino acids. V lost 0 bases and J lost 6, with 15 bases in between. The V gene's germline CDR1 is SGDLS and CDR2 YYNGEE. The CDR3 reads CASSVASFPGDGYTF. The CDR3 DNA is TGTGCCAGCAGCGTAGCCTCATTCCCCGGGGATGGCTACACCTTC.

This chain uses TRBV6-5 with TRBJ1-3; D is undetermined. The CDR3 consists of 13 residues. V lost 6 bases, J lost 0 bases, and 6 bases lay in between. CDR1 and CDR2 (germline): MNHEY, SVGAGI. The CDR3 DNA follows: TGTGCCAGCAGACAGAACTCTGGAAACACCATATATTTT. Its translation is CASRQNSGNTIYF.

The chain uses TRBV11-1 and TRBJ2-7; a weak D match, TRBD1 (6 bases). Trimming shortened V by 0 bases and J by 1 base, and 10 bases separated the two germline ends. CDR3 length: 15 residues. CDR1 is SGHAT, CDR2 FQDESV, per germline (reference sequence). Here the CDR3 DNA reads TGTGCCAGCAGCTTAGCGGGTCAGGGGTCCTACGAGCAGTACTTC. Translating gives CASSLAGQGSYEQYF.

This chain links TRBV28 with TRBJ2-2; maybe TRBD1 (6 bases). The germline V gene encodes CDR1 MDHEN and CDR2 SYDVKM. Trimming pared 6 bases from V and 4 bases from J, leaving 18 bases between. This CDR3 has 16 residues. DNA of the CDR3: TGTGCCAGCAGCCCCCCGGACAGATTCCCCACCGGGGAGCTGTTTTTT. Its protein product is CASSPPDRFPTGELFF.

Notes on this clone: The sample has other DNA sequences that encode this CDR3 too. The chain employs TRBV19 and TRBJ1-2, with a possible D match to TRBD1 (6 bases). The CDR3 consists of 14 residues. From germline, CDR1 is LNHDA and CDR2 SQIVND (reference sequence). The V gene lost 3 bases and the J gene lost 3 bases, with 11 bases spanning the gap. DNA of the CDR3: TGTGCCAGTAGTATTGAGACAGGCTACTATGGCTACACCTTC. Translated: CASSIETGYYGYTF.

The genes are TRBV29-1 and TRBJ1-4; D is possibly TRBD1 (5 bases). From germline, CDR1 is SQVTM and CDR2 ANQGSEA. Trimming cost V 7 bases and J 8 bases, with 17 bases left between them. The CDR3 covers 13 residues. In nucleotides, the CDR3 is TGCAGCGCAAGGGGCCCTCTCGGCGAAAAACTGTTTTTT. It codes for CSARGPLGEKLFF.

The CDR3 loop is CASSQVTSTDTQYF. The DNA for the CDR3 is TGCGCCAGCAGCCAAGTTACTAGTACAGATACGCAGTATTTT. This sequence joins TRBV4-3 and TRBJ2-3; TRBD2 is a possible D gene (5 bases). Trimming shortened V by 1 base and J by 3 bases, and 8 bases separated the two germline ends. This CDR3 comprises 14 residues. From germline, CDR1 is LGHNA and CDR2 YSLEER.

This rearrangement joins TRBV7-2 to TRBJ1-6, with D possibly matching TRBD1 (5 bases). The germline V gene encodes CDR1 SGHTA and CDR2 FQGNSA. Between the trimmed V and J ends, which lost 5 bases and 9 bases, there was a span of 20 bases. The CDR3 has 16 residues. The CDR3 reads CASSRRGRGNSSPLHF. The CDR3, as DNA: TGTGCCAGCAGCCGGCGGGGAAGGGGAAATAGTTCACCCCTCCACTTT.